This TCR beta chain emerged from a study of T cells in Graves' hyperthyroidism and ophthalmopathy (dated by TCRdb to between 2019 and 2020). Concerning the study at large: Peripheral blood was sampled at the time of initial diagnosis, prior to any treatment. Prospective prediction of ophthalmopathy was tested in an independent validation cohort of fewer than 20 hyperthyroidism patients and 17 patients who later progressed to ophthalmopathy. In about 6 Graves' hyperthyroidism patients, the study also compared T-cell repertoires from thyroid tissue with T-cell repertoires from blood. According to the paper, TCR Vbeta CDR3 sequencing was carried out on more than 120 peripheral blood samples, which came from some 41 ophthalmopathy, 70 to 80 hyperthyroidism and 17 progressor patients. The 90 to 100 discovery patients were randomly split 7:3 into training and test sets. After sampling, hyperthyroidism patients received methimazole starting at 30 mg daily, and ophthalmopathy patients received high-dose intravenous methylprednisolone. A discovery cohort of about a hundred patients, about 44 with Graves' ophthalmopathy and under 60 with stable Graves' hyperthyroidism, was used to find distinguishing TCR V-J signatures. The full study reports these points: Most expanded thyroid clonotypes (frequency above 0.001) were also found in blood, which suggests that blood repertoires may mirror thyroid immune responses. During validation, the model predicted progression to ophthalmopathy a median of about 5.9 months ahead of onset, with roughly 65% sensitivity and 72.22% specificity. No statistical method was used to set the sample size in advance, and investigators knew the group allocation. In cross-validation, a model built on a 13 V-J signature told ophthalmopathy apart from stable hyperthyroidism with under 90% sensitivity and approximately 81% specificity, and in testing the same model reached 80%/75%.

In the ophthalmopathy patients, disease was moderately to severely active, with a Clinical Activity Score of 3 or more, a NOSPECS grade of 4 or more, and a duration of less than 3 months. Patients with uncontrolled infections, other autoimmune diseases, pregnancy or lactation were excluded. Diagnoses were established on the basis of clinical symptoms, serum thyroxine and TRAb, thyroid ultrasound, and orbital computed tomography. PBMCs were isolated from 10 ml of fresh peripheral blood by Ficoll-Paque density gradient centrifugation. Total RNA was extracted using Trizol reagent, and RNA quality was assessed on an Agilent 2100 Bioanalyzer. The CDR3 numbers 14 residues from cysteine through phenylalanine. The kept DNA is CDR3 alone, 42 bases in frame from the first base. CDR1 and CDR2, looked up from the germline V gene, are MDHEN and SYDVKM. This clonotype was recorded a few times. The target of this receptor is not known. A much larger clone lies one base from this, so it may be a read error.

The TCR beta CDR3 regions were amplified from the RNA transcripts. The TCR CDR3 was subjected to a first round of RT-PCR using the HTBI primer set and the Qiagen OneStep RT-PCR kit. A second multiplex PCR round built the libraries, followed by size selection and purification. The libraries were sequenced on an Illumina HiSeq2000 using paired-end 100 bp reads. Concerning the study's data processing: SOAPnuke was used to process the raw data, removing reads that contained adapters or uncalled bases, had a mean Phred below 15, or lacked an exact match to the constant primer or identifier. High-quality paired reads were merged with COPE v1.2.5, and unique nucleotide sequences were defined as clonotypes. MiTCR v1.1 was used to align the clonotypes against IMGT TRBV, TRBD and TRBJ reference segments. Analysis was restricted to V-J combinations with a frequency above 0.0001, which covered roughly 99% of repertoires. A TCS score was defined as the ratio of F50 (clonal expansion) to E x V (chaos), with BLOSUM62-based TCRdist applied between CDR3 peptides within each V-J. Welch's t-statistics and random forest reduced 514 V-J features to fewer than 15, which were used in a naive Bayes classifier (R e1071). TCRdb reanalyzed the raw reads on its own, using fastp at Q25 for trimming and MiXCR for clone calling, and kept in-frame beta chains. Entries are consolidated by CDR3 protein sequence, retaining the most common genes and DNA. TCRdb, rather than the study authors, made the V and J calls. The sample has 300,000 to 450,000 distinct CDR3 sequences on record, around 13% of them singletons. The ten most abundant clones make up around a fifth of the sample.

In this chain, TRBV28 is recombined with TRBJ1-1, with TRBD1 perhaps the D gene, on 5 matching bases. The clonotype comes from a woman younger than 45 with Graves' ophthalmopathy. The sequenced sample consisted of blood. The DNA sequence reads TGTGCCAGCGGTTTACAACCCAGGGTTACTGAAGCTTTCTTT. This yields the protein CASGLQPRVTEAFF. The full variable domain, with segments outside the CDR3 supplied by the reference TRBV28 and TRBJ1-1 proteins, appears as DVKVTQSSRYLVKRTGEKVFLECVQDMDHENMFWYRQDPGLGLRLIYFSYDVKMKEKGDIPEGYSVSREKKERFSLILESASTNQTSMYLCASGLQPRVTEAFFGQGTRLTVV.